This T cell receptor (beta chain) emerged from a study of blood T cell repertoires in COVID-19. Study-level information: Italy, Spain and the United States were the sources of the convalescent and acute COVID-19 samples. Sources were T cells, B-cell-depleted T cells, or PBMCs; the material itself was cDNA or gDNA.

Germline V gives CDR1 SGHRS, CDR2 YFSETQ. This CDR3 spans 18 amino acids. The J segment lost 4 bases and the V segment lost 0 bases, leaving 11 bases of the junction unmatched. In the original workflow: Cell counts per sample came from amplifying reference gene primers. Assay: immunoSEQ multiplex PCR; the TCRdb copy retains only in-frame clones and omits some. That table furnishes V, J and clone size, whereas the DNA furnished D and trimming. Of some 250,000 clones listed, 87% were seen once; the top ten hold about 7%. The rearrangement uses TRBV5-1 and TRBJ2-5; TRBD1 agrees at 11 bases. The sequence was collected from a man between 60 and 75 years old who had recovered from COVID-19. Input material: peripheral blood. CDR3 bases: TGCGCCAGCAGCTTGGATACTATGGGACAGGGGGTTCGAGAGACCCAGTACTTC. This gives the protein CASSLDTMGQGVRETQYF.